These 24 T cell receptor beta chains came from one sample sequenced in a study of shared clonotypes between healthy human individuals. Using immunoSEQ multiplex PCR, the repertoire was profiled, and TCRdb retains in-frame clones only, with some absent. The repertoire includes approximately 1.5 million clones, 95% to 99% of them detected once, and around 0.47% sits in the top ten. The material sequenced was naive CD4+ T cells sorted from blood. Described subset: CD45RA+ positively selected. Receptor source: a man younger than 40 in good health.

This chain connects TRBV7-6 to TRBJ2-5; TRBD2 aligns across 12 bases. The CDR3 covers 16 residues. Germline-derived CDR1 and CDR2 are SGHVS and FNYEAQ. The ends lost 5 bases at V and 2 bases at J; junction bases unmatched: 6. CDR3 in amino acids: CASSPRLAGDQETQYF. The CDR3 DNA sequence: TGTGCCAGCAGCCCTAGACTAGCGGGAGATCAAGAGACCCAGTACTTC.

This chain connects TRBV5-1 to TRBJ1-1; D is uncertain. The V end lost 0 bases, the J end lost 1 base, and 7 bases lay between the germline ends. The CDR3 totals 14 residues. CDR1 and CDR2 from the germline V gene are SGHRS and YFSETQ. The CDR3 nucleotides read TGCGCCAGCAGCTTGGCAACAGCGAACACTGAAGCTTTCTTT. Translated: CASSLATANTEAFF.

On this clone: The same CDR3 can be traced to other DNA sequences in this sample. The V call is TRBV7-2, the J call TRBJ2-1, with 11 bases identical to TRBD2. Germline assignment: CDR1 SGHTA and CDR2 FQGNSA. Trimming took 1 base from V and 7 from J; bases not matched to a gene: 3. CDR3 size: 15 residues. The CDR3 DNA reads TGTGCCAGCAGCTTAGATAGCGGGAGGGTGAATGAGCAGTTCTTC. Translation gives CASSLDSGRVNEQFF. Full variable domain (rest looked up from reference TRBV7-2 and TRBJ2-1): GAGVSQSPSNKVTEKGKDVELRCDPISGHTALYWYRQSLGQGLEFLIYFQGNSAPDKSGLPSDRFSAERTGGSVSTLTIQRTQQEDSAVYLCASSLDSGRVNEQFFGPGTRLTVL.

This sequence joins TRBV7-2 and TRBJ2-7; D gene ambiguous. Trimming shortened V by 3 bases and J by 2 bases, and 14 bases separated the two germline ends. Germline V gene sequence: CDR1 SGHTA, CDR2 FQGNSA. The CDR3 loop spans 15 amino acids. This chain's CDR3 is CASSFGRNPTYEQYF. CDR3 bases: TGTGCCAGCAGCTTCGGGCGGAACCCTACCTACGAGCAGTACTTC.

Written as DNA, the CDR3 is TGTGCCAGCAGCGTGGTAGCGGGAGGGCCTGGAGCTGAGCAGTTCTTC. It encodes CASSVVAGGPGAEQFF. The chain carries TRBV9 and TRBJ2-1, with 11 positions matching TRBD2. Germline CDR1 reads SGDLS; CDR2 reads YYNGEE. After removal of 2 bases from V and 9 bases from J, the junction contained 10 bases not matched to a gene. The CDR3 spans 16 residues.

CDR3 bases: TGTGCCAGCAGCTCAATCGACGGGGATACGCAGTATTTT. It specifies CASSSIDGDTQYF. The genes are TRBV7-7 and TRBJ2-3, with unresolved D. Germline CDR1 is SSHAT and CDR2 is FNYEAQ (reference sequence). The CDR3 spans 13 residues. The V end was cut by 4 bases, the J end by 6 bases, with 11 bases between. Variable domain in full (rest from reference TRBV7-7 and TRBJ2-3): GAGVSQSPRYKVTKRGQDVTLRCDPISSHATLYWYQQALGQGPEFLTYFNYEAQPDKSGLPSDRFSAERPEGSISTLTIQRTEQRDSAMYRCASSSIDGDTQYFGPGTRLTVL.

The J gene is TRBJ1-2, the V gene TRBV28; TRBD1 aligns across 10 bases. This CDR3 has 15 residues. Looked up from germline, CDR1 is MDHEN and CDR2 is SYDVKM. Trimming at V came to 5 bases and at J to 7 bases, leaving 10 bases not matched to a gene. The CDR3 region is CASSVAGQGMSGYTF. DNA of the CDR3: TGTGCCAGCAGTGTAGCGGGACAGGGGATGAGTGGCTACACCTTC.

The chain carries TRBV18 and TRBJ2-7; D ambiguous. Trimming removed 3 bases at V and 3 bases at J, with 9 bases between. This CDR3 contains 13 residues. CDR1 is KGHSH and CDR2 is LQKENI in the germline V gene. As DNA, the CDR3 is TGTGCCAGCTCACCGGGCGGAGACTACGAGCAGTACTTC. Amino acids: CASSPGGDYEQYF.

This chain joins TRBV7-2 and TRBJ2-1, with D perhaps matching TRBD2 (6 bases). CDR1 is SGHTA, CDR2 FQGNSA, per germline. The CDR3 covers 15 residues. V was pared by 6 bases and J by 5 bases, with 17 bases between. In DNA, the CDR3 is TGTGCCAGCAGAGGGACTCTCCCATCCAACAATGAGCAGTTCTTC. Its protein is CASRGTLPSNNEQFF.

V gene TRBV20-1 combines with J gene TRBJ2-7; maybe TRBD1 (6 bases). CDR3 length: 11 residues. V dropped 4 bases and J dropped 5 bases, with 9 bases sitting between them. From germline, CDR1 is DFQATT and CDR2 SNEGSKA (reference sequence). The CDR3: CSAKQGHEQYF. Written as DNA, the CDR3 is TGCAGTGCTAAACAGGGACACGAGCAGTACTTC.

The chain links TRBV18 to TRBJ2-6; D uncertain. Germline assignment: CDR1 KGHSH and CDR2 LQKENI. V shed 4 bases and J shed 0 bases, with 10 bases lying between them. The CDR3 sequence is 16 residues long. This chain's CDR3 is CASSQLQNSGANVLTF. The CDR3 bases are TGTGCCAGCTCACAGTTACAGAACTCTGGGGCCAACGTCCTGACTTTC.

J is TRBJ2-1 and V is TRBV12-5, with D tentatively TRBD1 (6 bases). The CDR3 runs to 12 residues. V lost 3 bases, J lost 8 bases, and 8 bases lay in between. Germline loops: CDR1 LGHNT, CDR2 FRNRAP. CDR3 DNA: TGTGCTAGTGGTTTTGGGACATATGAGCAGTTCTTC. Translating it yields CASGFGTYEQFF.

The chain carries TRBV30 and TRBJ1-2, with TRBD1 matching 11 bases. Germline values: CDR1 GTSNPN, CDR2 SVGIG (reference sequence). Trimming took 3 bases from V and 3 from J; bases not matched to a gene: 3. This CDR3 has 14 amino acids. The DNA of the CDR3 is TGTGCCTGGAGCAGGGACAGGGGGGACTATGGCTACACCTTC. Its translation is CAWSRDRGDYGYTF. Combining the CDR3 with reference TRBV30 and TRBJ1-2 gives the whole variable domain SQTIHQWPATLVQPVGSPLSLECTVEGTSNPNLYWYRQAAGRGLQLLFYSVGIGQISSEVPQNLSASRPQDRQFILSSKKLLLSDSGFYLCAWSRDRGDYGYTFGSGTRLTVV.

V and J are TRBV2 and TRBJ2-1, with 7 bases matching TRBD1. The J segment lost 2 bases and the V segment lost 1 base, leaving 2 bases of the junction unmatched. Germline-derived CDR1 and CDR2 are SNHLY and FYNNEI. This CDR3 is built from 15 residues. The CDR3 region is CASSEVGGPYNEQFF. CDR3 coding DNA: TGTGCCAGCAGTGAAGTAGGGGGCCCCTACAATGAGCAGTTCTTC.

On this clone: Other nucleotide sequences in the sample specify the same CDR3. The chain links TRBV18 to TRBJ2-7; D not certain. The CDR3 sequence is 13 residues long. Germline loops: CDR1 KGHSH, CDR2 LQKENI. V dropped 0 bases and J dropped 2 bases, with 5 bases sitting between them. CDR3 nucleotides: TGTGCCAGCTCACCACCTTCTGCCTACGAGCAGTACTTC. Amino acids: CASSPPSAYEQYF.

J is TRBJ1-1 and V is TRBV4-3, with D maybe TRBD1 (5 bases). CDR1 LGHNA and CDR2 YSLEER come from the germline V gene. Trimming took off 2 bases at V and 4 bases at J, with 8 bases between the two ends. CDR3 size: 13 residues. CDR3 in amino acids: CASSQLGPTEAFF. In nucleotides, the CDR3 is TGCGCCAGCAGCCAACTGGGACCCACTGAAGCTTTCTTT.

As to this clone: Distinct nucleotide sequences in the sample also encode this CDR3. The chain has TRBV18 and TRBJ2-2; the D is unclear. V lost 0 bases, J lost 1 base, and 3 bases lay in between. The CDR3 spans 14 residues. The germline CDR1 and CDR2 sequences are KGHSH and LQKENI. The CDR3 nucleotides read TGTGCCAGCTCACCACCGGGGAACACCGGGGAGCTGTTTTTT. Translated, it gives CASSPPGNTGELFF.

This sequence joins TRBV15 and TRBJ2-5; the D is unclear. CDR3 length: 16 amino acids. Germline V gene sequence: CDR1 LNHNV, CDR2 YYDKDF (reference sequence). V lost 0 bases, J lost 5 bases, and 16 bases lay in between. CDR3 in amino acids: CATSRDLLDERETQYF. The CDR3 DNA reads as TGTGCCACCAGCAGAGATCTATTGGACGAACGGGAGACCCAGTACTTC.

V and J are TRBV15 and TRBJ2-7; unclear D gene. Germline V gene data show CDR1 as LNHNV and CDR2 as YYDKDF (reference sequence). Deletions cut 1 base from V and 2 bases from J, with 6 bases between. The CDR3 is 13 amino acids. CDR3: CATSRGNPYEQYF. The DNA of the CDR3 is TGTGCCACCAGCAGAGGGAACCCCTACGAGCAGTACTTC.

The CDR3, as DNA: TGTGCCACCAGCGAACTAGTTTCCTACAATGAGCAGTTCTTC. It encodes CATSELVSYNEQFF. This chain joins TRBV15 and TRBJ2-1, with D possibly being TRBD2 (5 bases). Trimming removed 5 bases from V and 1 base from J, with 9 bases in between. The CDR3 has 14 amino acids. Germline V gene sequence: CDR1 LNHNV, CDR2 YYDKDF (reference sequence).

This chain joins TRBV21-1 and TRBJ1-1. TRBV21-1 is a pseudogene locus. The CDR3 is made up of 10 amino acids. The CDR3 coding sequence is TGTGCCAGCCGCGCTGCTGAAGCTTTCTTT. It translates to CASRAAEAFF.

The genes are TRBV6-5 and TRBJ2-7; no definite D call. The CDR3 is 13 residues long. Germline lookup yields CDR1 MNHEY and CDR2 SVGAGI. The V end lost 4 bases, the J end lost 3 bases, and 10 bases lay between the germline ends. CDR3 region: CASSFTFSYEQYF. The CDR3 region has the DNA TGTGCCAGCAGTTTCACCTTTAGCTACGAGCAGTACTTC.

The V gene is TRBV18, the J gene TRBJ2-3, with 9 bases fitting TRBD2. This CDR3 contains 18 residues. CDR1 is KGHSH and CDR2 is LQKENI in the germline V gene. V shed 1 base, J shed 3 bases, and the junction held 11 bases outside the gene matches. CDR3 region: CASSPLTISGRGTDTQYF. Written as DNA, the CDR3 is TGTGCCAGCTCACCACTGACAATTAGCGGGAGAGGAACAGATACGCAGTATTTT.

The CDR3: CASSGQAPSLGEQFF. CDR3 DNA: TGTGCCAGCAGCGGACAGGCCCCTAGTTTAGGGGAGCAGTTCTTC. This chain connects TRBV6-1 to TRBJ2-1, with 7 bases fitting TRBD1. The CDR3 spans 15 residues. Germline CDR1 reads MNHNS; CDR2 reads SASEGT. The trim removed 6 bases at V and 10 bases at J, leaving 15 bases unmatched.